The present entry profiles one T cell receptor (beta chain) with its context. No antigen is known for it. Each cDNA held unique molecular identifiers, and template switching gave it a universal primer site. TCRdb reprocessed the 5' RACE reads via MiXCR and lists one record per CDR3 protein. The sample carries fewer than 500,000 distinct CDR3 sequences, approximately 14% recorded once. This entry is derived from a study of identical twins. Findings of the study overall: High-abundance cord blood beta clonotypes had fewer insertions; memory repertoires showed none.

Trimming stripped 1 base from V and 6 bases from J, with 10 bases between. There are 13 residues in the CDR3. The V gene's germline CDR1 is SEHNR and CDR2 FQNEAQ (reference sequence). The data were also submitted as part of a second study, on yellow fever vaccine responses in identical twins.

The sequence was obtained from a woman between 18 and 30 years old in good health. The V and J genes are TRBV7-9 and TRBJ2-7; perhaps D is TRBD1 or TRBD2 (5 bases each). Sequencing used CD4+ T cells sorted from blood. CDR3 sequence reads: CASSLGDQSEQYF. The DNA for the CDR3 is TGTGCCAGCAGCTTAGGGGACCAAAGCGAGCAGTACTTC.